This T cell receptor beta chain was retrieved from a study of cytomegalovirus exposure and HLA in healthy donors. V was cut by 4 bases and J by 6 bases, with 17 bases left in between. The CDR3 runs 15 residues. The V gene's germline CDR1 is SGHDT and CDR2 YYEEEE. The PCR employed 60 Vbeta primers together with 13 Jbeta primers. Measured with immunoSEQ multiplex PCR; TCRdb has only the in-frame clones, and not every one. The table shows roughly 130,000 clones, with roughly 8.3% occurring only once. This rearrangement joins TRBV5-6 to TRBJ2-1, with D possibly matching TRBD2 (5 bases). The TCR comes from a man aged 35-49 years in good health and CMV-seronegative. The sequencing sample was made of PBMCs. The CDR3, as DNA: TGTGCCAGCAGCCCTCAAGCTCGGACTGCCAATGAGCAGTTCTTC. Its translation is CASSPQARTANEQFF.